This T cell receptor beta chain was identified in a study of graft-versus-host responses after intestinal transplantation. At the level of the study: Among the recipients, all got anti-thymocyte globulin induction and then tacrolimus and steroids for 3 to 4 years.

After mixed lymphocyte reaction, dividing CD4+ and CD8+ responder T cells were sorted. The ends were cut back, 6 bases at V and 1 base at J, with 10 bases in the middle. This CDR3 is 13 amino acids long. Germline assignment: CDR1 SGHDT and CDR2 YYEEEE. This clone has just a few counts. The table came from immunoSEQ multiplex PCR; TCRdb's copy has only in-frame clones and leaves some out. Of 10,000 or so clones detected, about 27% appear once; the ten largest clones hold around 3.6%. Study-wide results and caveats: GvH clones occurred in recipient marrow; some first appeared in ileum or blood. Peak GvH clone levels in circulation were associated with early post-transplant HvG declines.

Sequenced material: alloreactive CD4+ T cells from a mixed lymphocyte reaction culture, taken before intestinal transplant. The subset denotes: CFSE-low proliferating T cells sorted from roughly 6-day pre-transplant mixed lymphocyte reaction (GvH or HvG direction). The source is a human patient who received an intestinal transplant. The gene calls are TRBV5-6 and TRBJ1-1; unclear D gene. CDR3 region: CASTWVSNTEAFF. DNA for the CDR3: TGTGCCAGCACGTGGGTTTCGAACACTGAAGCTTTCTTT.